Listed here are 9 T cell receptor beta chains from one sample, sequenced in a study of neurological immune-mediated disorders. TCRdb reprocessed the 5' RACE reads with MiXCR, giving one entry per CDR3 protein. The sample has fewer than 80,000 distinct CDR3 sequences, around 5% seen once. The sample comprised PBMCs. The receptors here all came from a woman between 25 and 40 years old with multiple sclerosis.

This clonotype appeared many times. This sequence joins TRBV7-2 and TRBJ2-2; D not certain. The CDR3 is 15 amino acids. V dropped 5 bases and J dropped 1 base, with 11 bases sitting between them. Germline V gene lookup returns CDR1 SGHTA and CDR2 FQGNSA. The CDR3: CASSLLARNTGELFF. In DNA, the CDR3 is TGTGCCAGCAGCCTTCTGGCCCGGAACACCGGGGAGCTGTTTTTT.

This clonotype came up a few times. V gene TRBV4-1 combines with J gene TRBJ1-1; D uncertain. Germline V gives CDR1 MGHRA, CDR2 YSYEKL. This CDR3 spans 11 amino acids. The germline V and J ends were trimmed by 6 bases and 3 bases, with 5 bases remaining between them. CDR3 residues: CASRTYTEAFF. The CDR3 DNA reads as TGCGCCAGCAGAACTTACACTGAAGCTTTCTTT.

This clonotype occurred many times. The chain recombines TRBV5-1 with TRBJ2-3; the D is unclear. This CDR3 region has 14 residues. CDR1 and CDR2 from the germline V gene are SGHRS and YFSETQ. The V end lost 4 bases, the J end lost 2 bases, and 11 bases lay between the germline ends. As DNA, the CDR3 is TGCGCCAGCAGCCATGACCACCCCACAGATACGCAGTATTTT. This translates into CASSHDHPTDTQYF.

The DNA for the CDR3 is TGTGCCAGCAGTTTTAGCCCTCCGGGACTCCAGCAGTTCTTC. This translates into CASSFSPPGLQQFF. This chain uses TRBV12-3 or TRBV12-4 with TRBJ2-1; perhaps TRBD2 as D (6 bases). The CDR3 contains 14 residues. V lost 3 bases to trimming and J lost 11 bases, with 17 bases between them.

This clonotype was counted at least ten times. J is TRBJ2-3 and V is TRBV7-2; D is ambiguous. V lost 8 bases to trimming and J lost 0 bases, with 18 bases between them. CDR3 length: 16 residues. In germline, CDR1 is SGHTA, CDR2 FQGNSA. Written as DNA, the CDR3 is TGTGCCAGCGGGCTAAACGTTAGGCCGAGCACAGATACGCAGTATTTT. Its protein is CASGLNVRPSTDTQYF.

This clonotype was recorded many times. As DNA, the CDR3 is TGCGCCAGCAGCCCTACCGGGACAGTTCAGTACGAGCAGTACTTC. Encoded protein: CASSPTGTVQYEQYF. The chain joins TRBV5-1 to TRBJ2-7, with 7 bases lining up with TRBD1. Trimming took 4 bases from V and 4 from J; bases not matched to a gene: 11. CDR1 and CDR2 from the germline V gene are SGHRS and YFSETQ. The length of the CDR3 is 15 residues. Together with reference TRBV5-1 and TRBJ2-7, the CDR3 gives the full variable domain: KAGVTQTPRYLIKTRGQQVTLSCSPISGHRSVSWYQQTPGQGLQFLFEYFSETQRNKGNFPGRFSGRQFSNSRSEMNVSTLELGDSALYLCASSPTGTVQYEQYFGPGTRLTVT.

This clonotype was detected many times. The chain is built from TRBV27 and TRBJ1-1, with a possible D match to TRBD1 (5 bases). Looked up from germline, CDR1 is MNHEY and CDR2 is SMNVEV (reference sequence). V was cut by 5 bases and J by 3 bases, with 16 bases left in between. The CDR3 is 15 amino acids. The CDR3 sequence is CASSPRDSGDTEAFF. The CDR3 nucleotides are TGTGCCAGCAGTCCCCGGGACTCGGGCGACACTGAAGCTTTCTTT.

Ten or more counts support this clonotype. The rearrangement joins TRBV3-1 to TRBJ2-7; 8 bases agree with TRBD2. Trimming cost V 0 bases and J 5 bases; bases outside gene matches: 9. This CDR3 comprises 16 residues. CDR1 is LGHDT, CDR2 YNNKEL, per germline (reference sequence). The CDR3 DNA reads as TGTGCCAGCAGCCAAGATGGTGGGACTAGAGCGGACGAGCAGTACTTC. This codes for CASSQDGGTRADEQYF.

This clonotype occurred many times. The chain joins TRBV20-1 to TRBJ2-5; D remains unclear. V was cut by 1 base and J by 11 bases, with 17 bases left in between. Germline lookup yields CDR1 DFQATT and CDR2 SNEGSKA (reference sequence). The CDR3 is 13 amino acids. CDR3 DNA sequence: TGCAGTGCTAGAGCCCCCCGTGGGTCCCAGCAGTACTTC. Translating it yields CSARAPRGSQQYF.